The TCR beta chain described here comes from a study of cytomegalovirus exposure and HLA in healthy donors. Study as a whole: Later, an analysis reported that the 100 to 150 validation repertoires had used the same platform as the 666 first-cohort repertoires.

Profiling relied on immunoSEQ multiplex PCR, and the TCRdb table lists in-frame clones only, not all of them. The table includes roughly 270,000 clones, 85% to 90% detected once. For this clone: What it recognizes is unknown.

A 120-subject validation cohort, separate from the roughly 680-subject first cohort, supplied the donors. The V end lost 4 bases, the J end lost 7 bases, and 14 bases lay between the germline ends. The CDR3 runs 15 residues. Germline loops: CDR1 MDHEN, CDR2 SYDVKM. Study-wide results and caveats: It was reportedly the case that the classifier diagnosed cytomegalovirus status with high specificity and sensitivity. The authors enumerated over 150 TCR beta chains as linked to cytomegalovirus.

The chain uses TRBV28 and TRBJ1-6; D is ambiguous. The sequence derives from a woman younger than 35 in good health and CMV-seronegative. Sample: PBMCs. The CDR3 DNA follows: TGTGCCAGCAGTTCCCTAGCCGTGGGGAATTCACCCCTCCACTTT. Its protein product is CASSSLAVGNSPLHF.